The 12 T cell receptor beta chains below were found in one sample sequenced in a study of T-cell reconstitution after alpha-beta-depleted transplantation in children. Unique molecular identifiers were incorporated into the prepared TCRbeta library. In TCRdb, the PCR reads were re-called with MiXCR into one record per CDR3 protein. The data show roughly 100,000 distinct CDR3 sequences, approximately 9.2% seen once. The input for sequencing was PBMCs from the stem cell graft donor, taken from the stem cell graft. The source is a human donor who donated a stem cell graft to a child with congenital amegakaryocytic thrombocytopenia.

At least ten counts were recorded for this clonotype. This chain's CDR3 is CASSLGTSGRSDTQYF. The CDR3 DNA sequence: TGCGCCAGCAGCTTGGGGACTAGCGGGAGGTCAGATACGCAGTATTTT. The chain employs TRBV5-1 and TRBJ2-3; 14 nucleotides match TRBD2. Germline trimming cut 0 bases from V and 4 bases from J; bases unmatched to any gene: 1. This CDR3 comprises 16 residues. Germline V gives CDR1 SGHRS, CDR2 YFSETQ.

This clonotype was detected many times. The rearrangement links TRBV6-5 to TRBJ1-4; no clear D gene. Trimming cost V 5 bases and J 8 bases, with 12 bases left between them. CDR1 and CDR2 (germline): MNHEY, SVGAGI. The CDR3 is made up of 13 amino acids. The CDR3 region is CASSILLNEKLFF. The CDR3 DNA reads as TGTGCCAGCAGTATACTTCTAAACGAAAAACTGTTTTTT.

This clonotype was picked up many times. The V gene is TRBV7-3, the J gene TRBJ2-7; TRBD2 aligns across 10 bases. V lost 2 bases, J lost 4 bases, and 5 bases stayed unmatched. CDR1 SGHTA and CDR2 FQGTGA come from the germline V gene. The CDR3 totals 15 residues. As DNA, the CDR3 is TGTGCCAGCAGCTTATCTAGCGGGAGTATGTACGAGCAGTACTTC. Translated, it gives CASSLSSGSMYEQYF.

This clonotype was recorded at least ten times. This chain connects TRBV7-9 to TRBJ2-2; D unclear. The CDR3 runs 16 residues. V lost 4 bases, J lost 1 base, and 13 bases lay in between. The germline V gene encodes CDR1 SEHNR and CDR2 FQNEAQ (reference sequence). The CDR3 nucleotides read TGTGCCAGCAGCTCCGTAATAATGGAGAACACCGGGGAGCTGTTTTTT. Protein sequence: CASSSVIMENTGELFF. Filled out from reference TRBV7-9 and TRBJ2-2, the complete variable domain reads DTGVSQNPRHKITKRGQNVTFRCDPISEHNRLYWYRQTLGQGPEFLTYFQNEAQLEKSRLLSDRFSAERPKGSFSTLEIQRTEQGDSAMYLCASSSVIMENTGELFFGEGSRLTVL.

The CDR3 sequence is CSAAPSSYNEQFF. CDR3 nucleotides: TGCAGTGCTGCCCCCTCCTCCTACAATGAGCAGTTCTTC. This chain joins TRBV20-1 and TRBJ2-1; D not resolved. The V and J ends lost 5 bases and 0 bases respectively, with 8 bases between them. Germline V gene data show CDR1 as DFQATT and CDR2 as SNEGSKA (reference sequence). The CDR3 sequence is 13 residues long.

The table lists this clonotype with many counts. This sequence joins TRBV20-1 and TRBJ2-7, with unresolved D. This CDR3 has 12 amino acids. Germline assignment: CDR1 DFQATT and CDR2 SNEGSKA (reference sequence). V gave up 1 base and J gave up 10 bases, with 14 bases separating them. The CDR3 sequence: CSARAPSAGQYF. CDR3 bases: TGCAGTGCTAGAGCCCCATCTGCCGGACAGTACTTC.

V gene TRBV30 combines with J gene TRBJ2-1; 8 bases match TRBD2. The CDR3 has 14 amino acids. Germline CDR1 and CDR2: GTSNPN and SVGIG (reference sequence). With 3 bases clipped from V and 5 bases from J, the junction kept 6 bases outside the gene matches. In DNA, the CDR3 is TGTGCCTGGAGAACGAGCGGGAGAGACAATGAGCAGTTCTTC. Its protein product is CAWRTSGRDNEQFF.

This clonotype appeared many times. The chain employs TRBV5-6 and TRBJ2-7; tentatively, D is TRBD1 (6 bases). The germline V gene encodes CDR1 SGHDT and CDR2 YYEEEE. The CDR3 length is 13 residues. Trimming stripped 1 base from V and 6 bases from J, with 11 bases between. The CDR3 DNA reads as TGTGCCAGCAGCTTGTCAGCGACAGGCGAGCAGTACTTC. Residues: CASSLSATGEQYF.

This clonotype was observed at least ten times. The chain couples TRBV20-1 to TRBJ2-2, with 7 bases fitting TRBD1. Germline V gene lookup returns CDR1 DFQATT and CDR2 SNEGSKA (reference sequence). The CDR3 totals 14 residues. V lost 3 bases, J lost 7 bases, and 8 bases stayed unmatched. The CDR3 DNA follows: TGCAGTGCTAGGGAAATGACAGGGCACGGGGAGCTGTTTTTT. This gives the protein CSAREMTGHGELFF.

The chain carries TRBV28 and TRBJ2-7; tentatively, D is TRBD1 (6 bases). V lost 1 base, J lost 3 bases, and 13 bases lay in between. In germline, CDR1 is MDHEN, CDR2 SYDVKM. This CDR3 is 15 amino acids long. This CDR3 reads CASSLYAGEFYEQYF. The DNA for the CDR3 is TGTGCCAGCAGTTTATATGCAGGGGAGTTCTACGAGCAGTACTTC.

This clonotype was picked up many times. The V and J genes are TRBV4-1 and TRBJ1-1; D not resolved. There are 17 residues in the CDR3. The germline V and J ends were trimmed by 0 bases and 4 bases, with 18 bases remaining between them. Germline V lookup: CDR1 MGHRA, CDR2 YSYEKL. This chain's CDR3 is CASSQETFKGTGTEAFF. The CDR3 bases are TGCGCCAGCAGCCAAGAGACCTTCAAGGGTACGGGCACTGAAGCTTTCTTT.

This clonotype showed up just a few times. The V and J genes are TRBV7-9 and TRBJ2-7; no reliable D call. The CDR3 has 14 residues. Germline V CDR1 and CDR2: SEHNR, FQNEAQ (reference sequence). Deletions cut 5 bases from V and 3 bases from J, with 14 bases between. CDR3 residues: CASSRTPRDYEQYF. CDR3 coding DNA: TGTGCCAGCAGCAGGACCCCCCGAGACTACGAGCAGTACTTC.